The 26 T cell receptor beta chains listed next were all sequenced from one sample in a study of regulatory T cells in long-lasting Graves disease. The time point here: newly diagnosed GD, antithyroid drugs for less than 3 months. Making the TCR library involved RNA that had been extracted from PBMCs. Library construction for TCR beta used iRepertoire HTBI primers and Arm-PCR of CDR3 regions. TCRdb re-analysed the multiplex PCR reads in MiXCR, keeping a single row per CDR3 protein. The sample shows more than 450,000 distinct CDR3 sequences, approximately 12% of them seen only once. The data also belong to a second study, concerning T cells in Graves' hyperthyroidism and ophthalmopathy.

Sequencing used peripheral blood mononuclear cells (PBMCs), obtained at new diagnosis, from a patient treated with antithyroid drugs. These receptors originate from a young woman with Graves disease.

As DNA, the CDR3 is TGTGCCAGCAGCACAGGACAGGGTCCAGATGAGCAGTTCTTC. Amino acids: CASSTGQGPDEQFF. The chain links TRBV7-9 to TRBJ2-1, with 8 bases lining up with TRBD1. CDR1 and CDR2 from the germline V gene are SEHNR and FQNEAQ (reference sequence). J lost 8 bases, V lost 5 bases, and 8 bases had no gene match. CDR3 length: 14 amino acids.

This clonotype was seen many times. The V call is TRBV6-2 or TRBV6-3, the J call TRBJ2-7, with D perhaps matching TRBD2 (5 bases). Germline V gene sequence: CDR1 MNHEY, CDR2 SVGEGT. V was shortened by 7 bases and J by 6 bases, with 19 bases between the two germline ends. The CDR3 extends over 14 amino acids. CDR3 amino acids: CASKPTRTSREQYF. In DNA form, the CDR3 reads TGTGCCAGCAAACCAACTAGGACCTCACGCGAGCAGTACTTC.

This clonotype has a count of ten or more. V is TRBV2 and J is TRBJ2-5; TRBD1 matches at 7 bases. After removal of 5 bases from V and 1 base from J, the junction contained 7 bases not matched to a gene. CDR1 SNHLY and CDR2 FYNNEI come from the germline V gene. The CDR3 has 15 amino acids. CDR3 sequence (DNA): TGTGCCAGCAGTAATTTGGGACAGCCCCAAGAGACCCAGTACTTC. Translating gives CASSNLGQPQETQYF.

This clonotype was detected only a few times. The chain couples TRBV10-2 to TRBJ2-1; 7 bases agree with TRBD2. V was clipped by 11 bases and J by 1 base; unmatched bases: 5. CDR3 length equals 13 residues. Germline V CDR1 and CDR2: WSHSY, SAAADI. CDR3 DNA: TGCGCCTCAACTAGCGAGTCCTACAATGAGCAGTTCTTC. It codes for CASTSESYNEQFF.

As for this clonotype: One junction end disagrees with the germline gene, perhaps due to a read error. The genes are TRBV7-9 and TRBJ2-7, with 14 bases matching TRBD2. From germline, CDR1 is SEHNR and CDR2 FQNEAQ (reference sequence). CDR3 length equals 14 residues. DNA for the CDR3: TGTGCCAGCAGCCCCAGTGGGGGACTAGCGGGAGTGAACTTC. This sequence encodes CASSPSGGLAGVNF.

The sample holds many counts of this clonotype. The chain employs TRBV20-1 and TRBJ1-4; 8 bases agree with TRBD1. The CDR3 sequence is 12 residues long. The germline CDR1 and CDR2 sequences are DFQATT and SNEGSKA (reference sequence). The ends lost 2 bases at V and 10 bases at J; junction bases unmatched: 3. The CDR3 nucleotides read TGCAGTGCTAGACGCGACAGGGGAAAACTGTTTTTT. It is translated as CSARRDRGKLFF.

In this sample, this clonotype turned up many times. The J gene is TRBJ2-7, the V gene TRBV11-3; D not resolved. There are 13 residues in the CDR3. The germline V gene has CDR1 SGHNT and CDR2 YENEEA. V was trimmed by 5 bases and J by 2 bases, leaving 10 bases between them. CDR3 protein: CASSRIRTYEQYF. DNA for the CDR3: TGTGCCAGCAGCCGTATCCGTACCTACGAGCAGTACTTC.

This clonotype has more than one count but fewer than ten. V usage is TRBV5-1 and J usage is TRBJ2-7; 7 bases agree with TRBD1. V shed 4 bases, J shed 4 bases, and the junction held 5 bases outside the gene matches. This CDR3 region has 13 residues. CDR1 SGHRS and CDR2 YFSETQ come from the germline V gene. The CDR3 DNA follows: TGCGCCAGCAGCCCGGGACAGTTGTACGAGCAGTACTTC. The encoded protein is CASSPGQLYEQYF.

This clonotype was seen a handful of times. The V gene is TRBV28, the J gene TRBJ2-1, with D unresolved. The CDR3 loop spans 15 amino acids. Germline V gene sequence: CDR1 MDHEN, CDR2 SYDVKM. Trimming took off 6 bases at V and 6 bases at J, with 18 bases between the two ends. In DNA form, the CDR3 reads TGTGCCAGCAGCCGGTTTCGTTGGAGATCCAATGAGCAGTTCTTC. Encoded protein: CASSRFRWRSNEQFF.

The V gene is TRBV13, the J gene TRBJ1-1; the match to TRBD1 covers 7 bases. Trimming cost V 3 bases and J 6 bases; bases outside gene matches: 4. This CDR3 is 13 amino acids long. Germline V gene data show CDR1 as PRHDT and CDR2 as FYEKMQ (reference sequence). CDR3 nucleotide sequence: TGTGCCAGCAGCTTCCGCGGGACAGCTGAAGCTTTCTTT. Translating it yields CASSFRGTAEAFF.

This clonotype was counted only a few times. The CDR3 DNA sequence: TGTGCCAGCAGCGGCTTTGTTGGTAGCGGCGATACGCAGTATTTT. Translating it yields CASSGFVGSGDTQYF. The chain uses TRBV6-2 or TRBV6-3 and TRBJ2-3; D is perhaps TRBD2 (6 bases). The CDR3 has 15 amino acids. Between the trimmed V and J ends, which lost 6 bases and 6 bases, there was a span of 19 bases. Germline CDR1 is MNHEY and CDR2 is SVGEGT.

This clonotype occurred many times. The CDR3 DNA reads TGCAGTGCTAGTCTCCTCGTGGGGGTGGGGAATCAGCCCCAGCATTTT. This encodes CSASLLVGVGNQPQHF. The J gene is TRBJ1-5, the V gene TRBV20-1; maybe TRBD1 (5 bases). The ends were cut back, 3 bases at V and 4 bases at J, with 19 bases in the middle. Germline assignment: CDR1 DFQATT and CDR2 SNEGSKA (reference sequence). The CDR3 runs 16 residues.

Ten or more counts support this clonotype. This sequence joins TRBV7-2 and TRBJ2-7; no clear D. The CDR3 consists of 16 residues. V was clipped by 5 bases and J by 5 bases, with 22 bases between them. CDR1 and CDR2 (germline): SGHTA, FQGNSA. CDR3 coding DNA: TGTGCCAGCAGCCTACGGCCTTGGGCCATATCCGACGAGCAGTACTTC. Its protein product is CASSLRPWAISDEQYF.

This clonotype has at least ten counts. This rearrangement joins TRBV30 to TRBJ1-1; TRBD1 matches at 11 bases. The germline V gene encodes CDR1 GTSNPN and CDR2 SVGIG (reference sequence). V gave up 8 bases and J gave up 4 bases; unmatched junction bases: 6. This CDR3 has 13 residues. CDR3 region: CARQGQGGTEAFF. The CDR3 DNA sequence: TGTGCCCGACAGGGACAGGGGGGCACTGAAGCTTTCTTT.

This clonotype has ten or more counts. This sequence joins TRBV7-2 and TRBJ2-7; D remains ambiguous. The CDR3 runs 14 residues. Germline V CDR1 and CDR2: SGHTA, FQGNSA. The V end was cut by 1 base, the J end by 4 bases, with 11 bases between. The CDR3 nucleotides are TGTGCCAGCAGCTTAGTCCCGGAAAGGTACGAGCAGTACTTC. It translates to CASSLVPERYEQYF.

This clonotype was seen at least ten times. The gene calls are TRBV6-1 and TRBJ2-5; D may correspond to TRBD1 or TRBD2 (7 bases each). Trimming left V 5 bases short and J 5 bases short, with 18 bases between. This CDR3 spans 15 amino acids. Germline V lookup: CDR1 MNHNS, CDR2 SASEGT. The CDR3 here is CASSTRGGSWETQYF. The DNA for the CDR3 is TGTGCCAGCAGTACCAGGGGGGGATCGTGGGAGACCCAGTACTTC.

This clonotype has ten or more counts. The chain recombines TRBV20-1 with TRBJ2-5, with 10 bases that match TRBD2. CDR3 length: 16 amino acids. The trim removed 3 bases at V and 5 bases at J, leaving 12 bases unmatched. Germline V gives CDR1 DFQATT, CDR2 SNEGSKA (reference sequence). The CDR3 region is CSASLLAGVGRETQYF. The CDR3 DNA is TGCAGTGCTAGTCTCCTAGCGGGAGTAGGACGGGAGACCCAGTACTTC.

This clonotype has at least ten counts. This CDR3 reads CASSRRDRNEQFF. CDR3 DNA: TGTGCCAGCTCGCGCCGGGACAGAAATGAGCAGTTCTTC. The genes are TRBV18 and TRBJ2-1; 7 nucleotides agree with TRBD1. V was pared by 6 bases and J by 7 bases, with 6 bases of the junction left unmatched. Germline CDR1 is KGHSH and CDR2 is LQKENI. The CDR3 runs to 13 residues.

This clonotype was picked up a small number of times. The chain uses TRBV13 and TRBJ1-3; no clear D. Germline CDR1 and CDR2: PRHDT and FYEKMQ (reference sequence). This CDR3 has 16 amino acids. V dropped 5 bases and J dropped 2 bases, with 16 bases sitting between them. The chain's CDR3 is CASSPRPFDTGNTIYF. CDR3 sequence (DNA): TGTGCCAGCAGCCCACGCCCCTTCGATACTGGAAACACCATATATTTT.

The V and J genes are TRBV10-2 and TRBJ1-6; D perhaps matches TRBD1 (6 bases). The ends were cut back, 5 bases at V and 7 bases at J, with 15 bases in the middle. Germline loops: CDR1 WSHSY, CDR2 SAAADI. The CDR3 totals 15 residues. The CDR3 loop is CASSPQGFGNSPLHF. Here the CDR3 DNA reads TGCGCCAGCAGTCCACAGGGATTCGGGAATTCACCCCTCCACTTT.

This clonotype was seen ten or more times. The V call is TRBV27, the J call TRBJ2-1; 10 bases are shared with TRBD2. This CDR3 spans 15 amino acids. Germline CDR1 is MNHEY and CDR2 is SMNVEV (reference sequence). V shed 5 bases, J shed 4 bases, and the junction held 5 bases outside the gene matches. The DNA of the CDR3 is TGTGCCAGCAGTAGGACTAGCGGACTATACAATGAGCAGTTCTTC. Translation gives CASSRTSGLYNEQFF.

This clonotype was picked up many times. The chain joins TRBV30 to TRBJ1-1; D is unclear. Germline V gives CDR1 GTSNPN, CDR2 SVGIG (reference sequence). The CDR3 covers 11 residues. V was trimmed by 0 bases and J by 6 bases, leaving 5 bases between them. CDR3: CAWSVLSEAFF. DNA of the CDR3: TGTGCCTGGAGTGTATTATCTGAAGCTTTCTTT. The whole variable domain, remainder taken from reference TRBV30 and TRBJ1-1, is SQTIHQWPATLVQPVGSPLSLECTVEGTSNPNLYWYRQAAGRGLQLLFYSVGIGQISSEVPQNLSASRPQDRQFILSSKKLLLSDSGFYLCAWSVLSEAFFGQGTRLTVV.

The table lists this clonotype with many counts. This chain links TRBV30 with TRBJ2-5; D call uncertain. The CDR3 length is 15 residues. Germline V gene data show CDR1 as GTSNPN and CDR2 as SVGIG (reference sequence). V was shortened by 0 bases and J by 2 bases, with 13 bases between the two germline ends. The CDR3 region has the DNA TGTGCCTGGAGTGTAGTGTCTGTGGTTCAAGAGACCCAGTACTTC. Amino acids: CAWSVVSVVQETQYF.

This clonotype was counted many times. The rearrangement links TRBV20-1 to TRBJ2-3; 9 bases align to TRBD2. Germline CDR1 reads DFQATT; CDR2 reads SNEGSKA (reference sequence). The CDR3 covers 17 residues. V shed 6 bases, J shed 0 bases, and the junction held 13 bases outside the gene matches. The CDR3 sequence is CSAYTYASGTSTDTQYF. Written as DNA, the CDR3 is TGCAGTGCCTATACCTACGCTAGCGGGACTAGCACAGATACGCAGTATTTT.

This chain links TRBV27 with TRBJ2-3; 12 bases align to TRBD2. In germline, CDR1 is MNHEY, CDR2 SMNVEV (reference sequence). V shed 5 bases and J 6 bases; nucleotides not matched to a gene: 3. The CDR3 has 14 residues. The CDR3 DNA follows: TGTGCCAGCAGTCCAGGACTAGCGGGGGATACGCAGTATTTT. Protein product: CASSPGLAGDTQYF.

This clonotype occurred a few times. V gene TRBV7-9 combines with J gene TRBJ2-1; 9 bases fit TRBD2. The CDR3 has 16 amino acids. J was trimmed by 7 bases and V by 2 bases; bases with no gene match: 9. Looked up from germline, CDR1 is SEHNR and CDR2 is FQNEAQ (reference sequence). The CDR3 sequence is CASSLFFGGRENEQFF. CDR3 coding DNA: TGTGCCAGCAGCTTATTTTTTGGCGGGAGGGAAAATGAGCAGTTCTTC. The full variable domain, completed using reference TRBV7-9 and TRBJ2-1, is DTGVSQNPRHKITKRGQNVTFRCDPISEHNRLYWYRQTLGQGPEFLTYFQNEAQLEKSRLLSDRFSAERPKGSFSTLEIQRTEQGDSAMYLCASSLFFGGRENEQFFGPGTRLTVL.